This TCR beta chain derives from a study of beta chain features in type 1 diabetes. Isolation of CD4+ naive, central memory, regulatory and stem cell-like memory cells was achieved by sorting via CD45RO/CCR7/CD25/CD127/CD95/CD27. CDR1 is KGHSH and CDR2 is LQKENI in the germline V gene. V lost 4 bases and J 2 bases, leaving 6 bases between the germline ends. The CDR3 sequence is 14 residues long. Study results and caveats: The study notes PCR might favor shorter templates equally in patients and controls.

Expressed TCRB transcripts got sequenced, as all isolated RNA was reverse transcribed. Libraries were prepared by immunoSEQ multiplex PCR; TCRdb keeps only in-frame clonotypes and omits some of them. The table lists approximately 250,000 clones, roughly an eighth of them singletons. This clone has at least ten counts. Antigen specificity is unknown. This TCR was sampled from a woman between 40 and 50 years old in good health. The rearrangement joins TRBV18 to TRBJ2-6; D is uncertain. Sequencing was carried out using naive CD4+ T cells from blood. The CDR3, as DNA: TGTGCCAGCTCACTGAGGACTGGGGCCAACGTCCTGACTTTC. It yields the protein CASSLRTGANVLTF.